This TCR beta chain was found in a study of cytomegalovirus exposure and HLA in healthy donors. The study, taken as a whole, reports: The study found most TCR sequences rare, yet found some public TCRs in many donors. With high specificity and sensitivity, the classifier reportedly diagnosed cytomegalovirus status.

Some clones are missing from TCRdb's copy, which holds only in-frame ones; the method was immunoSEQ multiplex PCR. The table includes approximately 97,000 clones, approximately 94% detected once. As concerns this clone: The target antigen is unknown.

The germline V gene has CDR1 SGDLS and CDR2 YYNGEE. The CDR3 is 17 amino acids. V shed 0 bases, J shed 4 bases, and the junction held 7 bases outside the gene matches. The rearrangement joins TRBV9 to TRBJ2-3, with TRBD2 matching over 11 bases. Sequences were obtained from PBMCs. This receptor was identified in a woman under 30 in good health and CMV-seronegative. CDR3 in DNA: TGTGCCAGCAGCGTAGGGGTCACTAGCGGGAGAGCAGATACGCAGTATTTT. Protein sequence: CASSVGVTSGRADTQYF. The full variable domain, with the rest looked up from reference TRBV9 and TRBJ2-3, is DSGVTQTPKHLITATGQRVTLRCSPRSGDLSVYWYQQSLDQGLQFLIQYYNGEERAKGNILERFSAQQFPDLHSELNLSSLELGDSALYFCASSVGVTSGRADTQYFGPGTRLTVL.